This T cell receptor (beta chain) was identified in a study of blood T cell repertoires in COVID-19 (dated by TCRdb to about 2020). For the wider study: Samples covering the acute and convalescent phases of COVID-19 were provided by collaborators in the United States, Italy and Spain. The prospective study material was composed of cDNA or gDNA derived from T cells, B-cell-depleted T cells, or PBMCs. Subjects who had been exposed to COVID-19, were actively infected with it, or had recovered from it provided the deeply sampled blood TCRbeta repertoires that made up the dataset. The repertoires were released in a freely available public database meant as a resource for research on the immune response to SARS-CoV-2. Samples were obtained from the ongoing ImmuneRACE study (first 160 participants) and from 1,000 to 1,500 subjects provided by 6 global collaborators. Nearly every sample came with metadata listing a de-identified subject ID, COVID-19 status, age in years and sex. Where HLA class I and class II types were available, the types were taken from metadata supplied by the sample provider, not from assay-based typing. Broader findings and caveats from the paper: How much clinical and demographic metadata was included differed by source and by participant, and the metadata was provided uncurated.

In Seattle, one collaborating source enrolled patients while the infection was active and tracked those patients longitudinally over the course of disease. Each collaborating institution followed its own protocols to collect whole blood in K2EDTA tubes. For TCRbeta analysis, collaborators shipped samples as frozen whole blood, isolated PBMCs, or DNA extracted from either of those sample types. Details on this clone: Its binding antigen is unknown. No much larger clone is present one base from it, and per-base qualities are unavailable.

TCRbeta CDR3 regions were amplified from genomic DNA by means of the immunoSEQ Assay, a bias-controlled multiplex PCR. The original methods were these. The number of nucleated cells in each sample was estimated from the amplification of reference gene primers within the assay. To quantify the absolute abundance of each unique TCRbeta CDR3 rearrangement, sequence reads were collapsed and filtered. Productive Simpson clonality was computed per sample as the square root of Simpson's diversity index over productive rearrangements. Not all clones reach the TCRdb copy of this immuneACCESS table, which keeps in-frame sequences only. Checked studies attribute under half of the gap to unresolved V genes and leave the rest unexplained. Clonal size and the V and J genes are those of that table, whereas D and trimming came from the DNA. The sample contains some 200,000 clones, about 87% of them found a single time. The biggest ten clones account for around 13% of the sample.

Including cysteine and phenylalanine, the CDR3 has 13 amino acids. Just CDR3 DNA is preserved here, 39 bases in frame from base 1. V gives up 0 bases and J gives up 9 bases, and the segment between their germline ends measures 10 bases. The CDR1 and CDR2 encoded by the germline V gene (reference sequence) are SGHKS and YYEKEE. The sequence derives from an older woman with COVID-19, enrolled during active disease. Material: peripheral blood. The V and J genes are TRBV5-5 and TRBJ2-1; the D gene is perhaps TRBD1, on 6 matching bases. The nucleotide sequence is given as TGTGCCAGCAGCTTGGTGGACAGAGGTGAGCAGTTCTTC. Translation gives CASSLVDRGEQFF. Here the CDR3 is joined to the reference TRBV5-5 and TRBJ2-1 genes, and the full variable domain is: DAGVTQSPTHLIKTRGQQVTLRCSPISGHKSVSWYQQVLGQGPQFIFQYYEKEERGRGNFPDRFSARQFPNYSSELNVNALLLGDSALYLCASSLVDRGEQFFGPGTRLTVL.